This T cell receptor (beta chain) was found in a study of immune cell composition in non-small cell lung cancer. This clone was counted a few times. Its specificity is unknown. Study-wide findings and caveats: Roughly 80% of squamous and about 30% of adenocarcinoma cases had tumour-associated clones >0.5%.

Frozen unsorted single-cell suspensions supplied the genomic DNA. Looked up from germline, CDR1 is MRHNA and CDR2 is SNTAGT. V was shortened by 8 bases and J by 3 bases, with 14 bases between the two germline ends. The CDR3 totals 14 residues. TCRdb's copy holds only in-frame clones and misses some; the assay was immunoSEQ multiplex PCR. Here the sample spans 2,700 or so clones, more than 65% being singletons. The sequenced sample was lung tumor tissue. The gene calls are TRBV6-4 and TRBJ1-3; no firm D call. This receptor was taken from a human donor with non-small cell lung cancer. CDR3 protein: CASSREIGGNTIYF. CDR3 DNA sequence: TGTGCCAGCTCCCGGGAGATAGGTGGAAACACCATATATTTT.